Listed here are 2 T cell receptor beta chains from one sample, sequenced in a study of T cell responses to AZD1222 COVID-19 vaccine. Produced via immunoSEQ multiplex PCR; TCRdb's table is partial and in-frame only. The profile covers 80,000 to 100,000 clones, with 70% to 90% appearing a single time and around 3.7% taken by the ten largest. The sample here was peripheral blood, taken 28 days after the second AZD1222 dose. The receptors were gathered from an adult who received the AZD1222 COVID-19 vaccine.

This sequence joins TRBV4-1 and TRBJ1-2, with D maybe TRBD1 (6 bases). Between the trimmed V and J ends, which lost 1 base and 4 bases, there was a span of 13 bases. The CDR3 consists of 15 residues. In germline, CDR1 is MGHRA, CDR2 YSYEKL. The CDR3 spells CASSQGLGGIYGYTF. The DNA for the CDR3 is TGCGCCAGCAGCCAAGGGTTAGGGGGAATCTATGGCTACACCTTC.

This clone was seen once. The chain combines TRBV6-5 with TRBJ1-1, with 7 bases aligning to TRBD1. Trimming took 6 bases from V and 0 from J; bases not matched to a gene: 4. The CDR3 is made up of 14 amino acids. The germline CDR1 and CDR2 sequences are MNHEY and SVGAGI. The CDR3 coding sequence is TGTGCCAGCAGACCGGGACAGTTGAACACTGAAGCTTTCTTT. Protein: CASRPGQLNTEAFF.